The 12 T cell receptor beta chains listed next were all sequenced from one sample in a study of CD8+CD57+ T cells in acquired aplastic anemia. The template for TCR beta VDJ and CDR3 sequence profiling was genomic DNA. TCRdb itself ran the reads through MiXCR, one entry per CDR3 protein. The sample lists hundreds of thousands of distinct CDR3 sequences, about three fifths seen once, with 1% to 1.5% in the top ten. Flow cytometry had shown expanded CD8+CD57+ cells in the patients chosen for sequencing. Specimen: sorted CD4+, CD8+, or CD8+CD57+ T cells (not recorded which) from PBMCs. The receptors derive from a human donor with aplastic anemia.

The V and J genes are TRBV2 and TRBJ2-2; possibly TRBD2 for D (5 bases). Germline CDR1 reads SNHLY; CDR2 reads FYNNEI. The CDR3 covers 14 residues. Trimming removed 8 bases from V and 7 bases from J, with 17 bases in between. The CDR3 is CASYTLGSVGELFF. DNA for the CDR3: TGTGCCAGCTACACACTAGGGAGTGTCGGGGAGCTGTTTTTT.

CDR3 sequence reads: CASSSYTREAFF. Written as DNA, the CDR3 is TGTGCCAGCAGCTCGTATACCCGTGAAGCTTTCTTT. The chain uses TRBV7-3 and TRBJ1-1, with no clear D. This CDR3 contains 12 residues. Trimming removed 4 bases from V and 7 bases from J, with 10 bases in between. CDR1 is SGHTA and CDR2 is FQGTGA in the germline V gene. Using reference TRBV7-3 and TRBJ1-1 for the parts outside the CDR3, the full variable domain is GAGVSQTPSNKVTEKGKYVELRCDPISGHTALYWYRQSLGQGPEFLIYFQGTGAADDSGLPNDRFFAVRPEGSVSTLKIQRTERGDSAVYLCASSSYTREAFFGQGTRLTVV.

The chain joins TRBV20-1 to TRBJ1-5, with unresolved D. Trimming left V 6 bases short and J 2 bases short, with 11 bases between. This CDR3 region has 13 residues. CDR1 is DFQATT and CDR2 is SNEGSKA in the germline V gene (reference sequence). The CDR3 loop is CSANTGGNQPQHF. As DNA, the CDR3 is TGCAGTGCCAACACGGGCGGCAATCAGCCCCAGCATTTT.

This clonotype appeared a few times. The CDR3 region is CRPGTGPMETQYF. CDR3 nucleotide sequence: TGCAGGCCGGGCACGGGACCAATGGAGACCCAGTACTTC. J is TRBJ2-5 and V is TRBV20-1, with D tentatively TRBD1 or TRBD2 (5 bases each). The CDR3 is made up of 13 amino acids. Germline CDR1 and CDR2: DFQATT and SNEGSKA (reference sequence).

The chain combines TRBV7-9 with TRBJ2-7; no clear D. Deletions cut 5 bases from V and 6 bases from J, with 11 bases between. The CDR3 covers 12 residues. Germline values: CDR1 SEHNR, CDR2 FQNEAQ (reference sequence). The CDR3 is CASSPRTAEQYF. CDR3 nucleotides: TGTGCCAGCAGCCCCCGGACGGCCGAGCAGTACTTC.

This clonotype occurred many times. V usage is TRBV5-8 and J usage is TRBJ1-2; tentative D call: TRBD1 (5 bases). Germline V gives CDR1 SGHTS, CDR2 YDEGEE. Trimming stripped 1 base from V and 8 bases from J, with 15 bases between. The CDR3 consists of 14 residues. The CDR3 loop is CASSLYGGGYGYTF. For the CDR3, the DNA is TGTGCCAGCAGCTTGTATGGGGGTGGCTACGGCTACACCTTC.

This chain links TRBV7-8 with TRBJ2-3; possible D gene TRBD1, 5 bases. The length of the CDR3 is 14 residues. The germline V and J ends were trimmed by 1 base and 4 bases, with 9 bases remaining between them. Germline CDR1 and CDR2: SGHVS and FQNEAQ. The CDR3 DNA reads TGTGCCAGCAGCTTAGTTGGCAGGGCAGATACGCAGTATTTT. Translation gives CASSLVGRADTQYF.

This clonotype was detected many times. The rearrangement joins TRBV20-1 to TRBJ1-4; D is unresolved. Germline CDR1 DFQATT, CDR2 SNEGSKA (reference sequence). The CDR3 totals 15 residues. Trimming left V 6 bases short and J 7 bases short, with 21 bases between. CDR3 coding DNA: TGCAGTGCGGATCCCTCGTCCAGTAACTCTGAAAAACTGTTTTTT. Its translation is CSADPSSSNSEKLFF.

The chain employs TRBV19 and TRBJ2-3, with 9 bases that match TRBD1. Per germline, CDR1 LNHDA and CDR2 SQIVND (reference sequence). This CDR3 contains 14 residues. Unmatched junction bases numbered 3, after V lost 6 bases and J lost 2 bases. CDR3 coding DNA: TGTGCCAGTAGCGGACAGGGGTACACAGATACGCAGTATTTT. Translating gives CASSGQGYTDTQYF.

The chain employs TRBV5-6 and TRBJ2-1; TRBD1 or TRBD2 may be the D gene (5 bases each). In germline, CDR1 is SGHDT, CDR2 YYEEEE. Trimming took off 5 bases at V and 8 bases at J, with 14 bases between the two ends. The CDR3 consists of 13 residues. CDR3 sequence: CASSGGPEHEQFF. DNA of the CDR3: TGTGCCAGCAGTGGGGGTCCAGAGCATGAGCAGTTCTTC.

This sequence joins TRBV6-1 and TRBJ1-2; weak D call: TRBD1 (6 bases). CDR1 and CDR2 (germline): MNHNS, SASEGT. Trimming shortened V by 5 bases and J by 8 bases, and 12 bases separated the two germline ends. CDR3 length: 12 residues. The CDR3 region is CASSYTGYGYTF. CDR3 nucleotide sequence: TGTGCCAGCAGTTACACAGGGTACGGCTACACCTTC.

The CDR3 sequence is CASSRDRTLIGDEQYF. The CDR3 nucleotides read TGTGCCAGCAGTAGAGACAGAACTCTAATTGGCGACGAGCAGTACTTC. This chain links TRBV12-3 or TRBV12-4 with TRBJ2-7, with D possibly matching TRBD1 (5 bases). V was shortened by 5 bases and J by 5 bases, with 22 bases between the two germline ends. This CDR3 spans 16 amino acids.